Listed below are T cell receptor beta chains from one sample, sequenced in a study of cytomegalovirus exposure and HLA in healthy donors. Libraries were prepared by immunoSEQ multiplex PCR; TCRdb keeps only in-frame clonotypes and omits some of them. Found here are approximately 88,000 clones, over 70% of them singletons; the top ten hold under 6%. Sequencing was carried out using PBMCs. The receptors originated from a man in his late teens or twenties in good health and CMV-seropositive. Both conserved end residues are part of each CDR3. D genes are given only for firm matches. Clone size, where shown, is once, few, many, or a class for clones that have expanded.

d_call	clone_size	v_call	j_call	cdr3_aa	cdr3_nt
-	-	TRBV28	TRBJ1-1	CASSSTDRLGAFF	TGTGCCAGCAGCTCTACCGACAGGCTGGGAGCTTTCTTT
TRBD1	-	TRBV28	TRBJ2-5	CASSFFSGQAQETQYF	TGTGCCAGCAGTTTTTTCTCCGGACAGGCCCAAGAGACCCAGTACTTC
TRBD2	few	TRBV25-1	TRBJ2-7	CASSGLAEQYF	TGTGCCAGCAGTGGACTAGCGGAGCAGTACTTC
-	-	TRBV28	TRBJ2-7	CASSLVGYEQYF	TGTGCCAGCAGCCTAGTAGGCTACGAGCAGTACTTC
TRBD1	-	TRBV7-9	TRBJ1-1	CASSQRGQGDTEAFF	TGTGCCAGCAGCCAGCGCGGACAGGGCGACACTGAAGCTTTCTTT
-	-	TRBV28	TRBJ2-1	CASYGSSYNEQFF	TGTGCCAGCTATGGGAGCTCCTACAATGAGCAGTTCTTC
TRBD1	-	TRBV7-6	TRBJ2-5	CASSSTTGGWETQYF	TGTGCCAGCAGCTCGACGACAGGGGGCTGGGAGACCCAGTACTTC
-	few	TRBV2	TRBJ1-5	CASRYRDNNQPQHF	TGTGCCAGCAGGTACCGGGACAACAATCAGCCCCAGCATTTT
-	-	TRBV28	TRBJ1-5	CASTHLRSNQPQHF	TGTGCCAGCACTCATTTACGGAGCAATCAGCCCCAGCATTTT
-	-	TRBV2	TRBJ2-5	CAILTGEAGETQYF	TGTGCCATCCTCACAGGGGAGGCGGGGGAGACCCAGTACTTC
-	-	TRBV6-5	TRBJ1-2	CASSQRDRYGYTF	TGTGCCAGCAGTCAACGCGACAGATATGGCTACACCTTC
TRBD2	-	TRBV6-1	TRBJ2-5	CASSLLAIGQETQYF	TGTGCCAGCAGCCTACTAGCGATAGGACAAGAGACCCAGTACTTC
-	few	TRBV20-1	TRBJ2-5	CSAGPLETQYF	TGCAGTGCTGGCCCCCTGGAGACCCAGTACTTC
-	-	TRBV27	TRBJ1-1	CASSPRYRADTEAFF	TGTGCCAGCAGTCCCCGATACAGGGCGGACACTGAAGCTTTCTTT
TRBD1	-	TRBV10-2	TRBJ1-4	CASSGMGTGGNEKLFF	TGCGCCAGCAGTGGCATGGGGACAGGGGGTAATGAAAAACTGTTTTTT
TRBD1	once	TRBV4-2	TRBJ1-1	CASSTDRGLMNTEAFF	TGTGCCAGCAGCACAGACAGGGGGCTAATGAACACTGAAGCTTTCTTT
TRBD2	-	TRBV10-3	TRBJ2-7	CATTPSGIDEQYF	TGTGCCACCACCCCTAGCGGGATCGACGAGCAGTACTTC
-	-	TRBV7-9	TRBJ1-2	CASSLGGGLEGYTF	TGTGCCAGCAGCTTAGGGGGGGGGCTGGAAGGCTACACCTTC
TRBD2	few	TRBV14	TRBJ2-7	CASSPLAGKIYEQYF	TGTGCCAGCAGCCCACTAGCGGGAAAGATCTACGAACAGTACTTC
-	-	TRBV5-6	TRBJ2-2	CASSMRATGELFF	TGTGCCAGCAGCATGAGGGCCACCGGGGAGCTGTTTTTT
-	-	TRBV28	TRBJ1-1	CAKQVPAGRTEAFF	TGTGCCAAGCAAGTCCCGGCAGGGCGGACTGAAGCTTTCTTT
TRBD1	-	TRBV10-3	TRBJ1-1	CAISERDSMNTEAFF	TGTGCCATCAGTGAAAGGGACAGCATGAACACTGAAGCTTTCTTT
TRBD2	few	TRBV10-1	TRBJ2-3	CASSGPFSSGNTQYF	TGCGCCAGCAGTGGCCCATTTTCTAGCGGGAATACGCAGTATTTT
-	-	TRBV19	TRBJ1-1	CASSSTGNTEAFF	TGTGCCAGTAGTAGCACAGGGAACACTGAAGCTTTCTTT
TRBD2	few	TRBV10-3	TRBJ2-3	CAISGTSDTQYF	TGTGCCATCAGTGGGACTAGCGACACGCAGTATTTT
-	-	TRBV4-2	TRBJ1-2	CASAGGNYGYTF	TGTGCCTCGGCGGGCGGTAACTATGGCTACACCTTC
-	-	TRBV29-1	TRBJ2-5	CSVGRDSLETQYF	TGCAGCGTTGGGCGGGATAGTCTAGAGACCCAGTACTTC
TRBD1	-	TRBV7-9	TRBJ1-1	CASNGQGNTEAFF	TGTGCCAGCAATGGACAGGGGAACACTGAAGCTTTCTTT
-	-	TRBV2	TRBJ1-5	CASSPDGGNNQPQHF	TGTGCCAGCAGTCCGGACGGGGGAAACAATCAGCCCCAGCATTTT
-	-	TRBV4-1	TRBJ1-1	CASSQGNMNTEAFF	TGCGCCAGCAGCCAAGGCAACATGAACACTGAAGCTTTCTTT
-	-	TRBV11-2	TRBJ1-5	CASSGTGGALPQHF	TGTGCCAGCAGCGGGACGGGGGGAGCACTGCCCCAGCATTTT
-	-	TRBV6-1	TRBJ1-5	CASSINQPQHF	TGTGCCAGCAGCATTAATCAGCCCCAGCATTTT
-	-	TRBV5-6	TRBJ2-2	CASSWGDDGELFF	TGTGCCAGCAGCTGGGGGGATGACGGGGAGCTGTTTTTT
-	-	TRBV13	TRBJ2-5	CASSSGTQETQYF	TGTGCCAGCAGCTCTGGGACTCAAGAGACCCAGTACTTC
-	-	TRBV28	TRBJ2-6	CASTNPMSSGANVLTF	TGTGCCAGCACCAATCCCATGAGCTCTGGGGCCAACGTCCTGACTTTC
-	-	TRBV28	TRBJ2-3	CASSLVGGTQYF	TGTGCCAGCAGTTTGGTGGGAGGTACGCAGTATTTT
-	-	TRBV28	TRBJ2-3	CASSTNSKDTQYF	TGTGCCAGCAGTACCAACTCCAAAGATACGCAGTATTTT
-	-	TRBV25-1	TRBJ1-1	CASSDWGGTGAFF	TGTGCCAGCAGTGACTGGGGGGGAACGGGGGCTTTCTTT
TRBD2	-	TRBV2	TRBJ2-3	CASSFRGGTSAQYF	TGTGCCAGCAGCTTCCGGGGGGGAACGTCGGCGCAGTATTTT
-	-	TRBV29-1	TRBJ1-4	CSVSGNNEKLFF	TGCAGCGTTTCAGGGAATAATGAAAAACTGTTTTTT
-	-	TRBV5-1	TRBJ2-1	CASTSVSAYNEQFF	TGCGCCAGCACCAGCGTTAGCGCCTACAATGAGCAGTTCTTC
TRBD1	-	TRBV7-8	TRBJ1-1	CASSTQGQGLGEAFF	TGTGCCAGCAGCACCCAAGGACAGGGCCTTGGTGAAGCTTTCTTT
-	-	TRBV4-1	TRBJ2-3	CASSQDRDTQYF	TGCGCCAGCAGCCAAGATCGGGATACGCAGTATTTT
TRBD1	few	TRBV6-1	TRBJ1-4	CASSEGGGQGNEKLFF	TGTGCCAGCAGTGAAGGAGGAGGACAGGGAAATGAAAAACTGTTTTTT
TRBD2	-	TRBV28	TRBJ2-7	CASSSRLAEKGQYF	TGTGCCAGCAGTTCGCGACTAGCGGAGAAAGGGCAGTACTTC
-	few	TRBV15	TRBJ2-3	CATSRERGSTDTQYF	TGTGCCACCAGCAGAGAGCGTGGGAGTACAGATACGCAGTATTTT
-	-	TRBV6-5	TRBJ2-2	CASTEVGAHTGELFF	TGTGCCAGCACCGAGGTGGGGGCCCACACCGGGGAGCTGTTTTTT
-	-	TRBV27	TRBJ2-5	CASRPGTQETQYF	TGTGCCAGCAGGCCAGGTACGCAAGAGACCCAGTACTTC
-	-	TRBV29-1	TRBJ2-4	CSLDGGILAKNIQYF	TGCAGCCTTGATGGGGGGATTCTAGCCAAAAACATTCAGTACTTC
TRBD2	-	TRBV29-1	TRBJ2-7	CSVLAGGVSYEQYF	TGCAGCGTTCTAGCGGGGGGGGTCTCCTACGAGCAGTACTTC
-	-	TRBV29-1	TRBJ2-7	CSVETSHEQYF	TGCAGCGTTGAAACTTCCCACGAGCAGTACTTC